This TCR beta chain originates from a study of technical replicates of blood from a few donors (dated by TCRdb to the late 2010s). Its CDR3 holds 15 amino acids, cysteine through phenylalanine. Just CDR3 DNA is preserved here, 45 bases in frame from base 1. Via the germline V gene, CDR1 is ENHRY and CDR2 SYGVKD. Trimming at the junction amounts to 0 bases on V and 1 base on J, and the germline ends lie 9 bases apart. Receptors were amplified or captured by the immunoSEQ multiplex PCR assay. This is the immuneACCESS table as TCRdb keeps it, with only in-frame sequences that have V and J called. A part of the clones is gone; compared with another copy, unresolved V genes explain less than half, and the rest is unexplained. The sample has 80,000 or so clones on record, 95% to 98% of them singletons. The biggest ten clones account for over 0.2% of the sample. As for this clone: Its antigen specificity is not known. Base qualities were left out, and no much larger clone turns up one base away.

The sequenced material came from T cells isolated from PBMCs. This chain joins TRBV10-3 to TRBJ1-1, with no confident D gene call. The TCR was taken from a human donor in good health. The DNA sequence follows: TGTGCCATCAGTGAGTCCCGGGAGAGGAACACTGAAGCTTTCTTT. Translation gives CAISESRERNTEAFF.